This paragraph reports one T cell receptor beta chain. The PCR used 60 Vbeta and 13 Jbeta primers. The protocol was immunoSEQ multiplex PCR, while the TCRdb copy is restricted to in-frame clones and leaves out a portion. Here the sample spans 80,000 or so clones, roughly 78% being singletons. The CDR3 length is 14 residues. The trim removed 3 bases at V and 1 base at J, leaving 2 bases unmatched. Germline V gene sequence: CDR1 GTSNPN, CDR2 SVGIG (reference sequence). The data were taken from a study of cytomegalovirus exposure and HLA in healthy donors. This sequence was found in a man aged 40-49 years in good health and CMV-seronegative. Sequencing input: PBMCs. This chain joins TRBV30 and TRBJ2-1, with 8 positions matching TRBD2. The CDR3 nucleotides read TGTGCCTGGAGCCCGGGAGGGTCCTACAATGAGCAGTTCTTC. Translated: CAWSPGGSYNEQFF.